This TCR beta chain comes out of a study of read filtering for tumor transcriptome and immune sequencing. Across the study: By R-ISS, stages I, II and III held around 8, 15 and 7 patients.

Every patient had bone marrow sampled while the disease was active. The library was built from roughly 400 ng RNA with molecular barcoded adaptors for alpha/delta and beta/gamma chains. Via MiXCR, TCRdb re-called the reads, giving one row per CDR3 protein. The top ten clones hold around 36% of a sample with 35,000 to 40,000 distinct CDR3 sequences, roughly 15% of them seen once. This CDR3 is built from 14 residues. Between the trimmed V and J ends, which lost 7 bases and 6 bases, there was a span of 19 bases. CDR1 is SNHLY and CDR2 is FYNNEI in the germline V gene. Material for sequencing was a population of CD138-negative cells sorted from bone marrow. This chain joins TRBV2 and TRBJ2-7, with a tentative D call TRBD2 (6 bases). This TCR was recovered from a donor at least 40 years old with multiple myeloma. The CDR3 protein is CASTLVSRGGEQYF. CDR3 DNA sequence: TGTGCCAGCACCCTGGTGTCCCGGGGAGGCGAGCAGTACTTC.